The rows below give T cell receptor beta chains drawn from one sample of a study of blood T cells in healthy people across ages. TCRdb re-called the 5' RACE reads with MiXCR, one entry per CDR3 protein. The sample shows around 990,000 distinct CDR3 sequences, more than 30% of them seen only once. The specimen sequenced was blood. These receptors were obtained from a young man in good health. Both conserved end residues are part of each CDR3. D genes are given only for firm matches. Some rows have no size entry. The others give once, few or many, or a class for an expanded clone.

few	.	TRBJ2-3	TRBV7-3	CASSWGLFPSTDTQYF	TGTGCCAGCAGCTGGGGACTGTTCCCTAGCACAGATACGCAGTATTTT
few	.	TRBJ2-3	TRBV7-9	CASSSRQNTDTQYF	TGTGCCAGCAGCTCTCGGCAGAACACAGATACGCAGTATTTT
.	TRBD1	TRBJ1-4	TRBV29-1	CSGATGSSEKLFF	TGCAGCGGGGCGACAGGGAGTTCCGAAAAACTGTTTTTT
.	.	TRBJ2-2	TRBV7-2	CASSRPTETGELFF	TGTGCCAGCAGCCGACCTACAGAGACCGGGGAGCTGTTTTTT
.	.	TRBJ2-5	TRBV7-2	CASSRPAGMGETQYF	TGTGCCAGCAGCAGACCTGCAGGGATGGGAGAGACCCAGTACTTC
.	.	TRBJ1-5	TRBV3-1	CASSRDRLGQPQHF	TGTGCCAGCAGCCGGGACCGTCTAGGTCAGCCCCAGCATTTT
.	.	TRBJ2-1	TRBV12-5	CASGYQTASYNEQFF	TGTGCTAGTGGTTATCAAACCGCCTCCTACAATGAGCAGTTCTTC
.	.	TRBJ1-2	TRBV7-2	CASIQDRYNYGYTF	TGTGCCAGCATCCAGGACAGATATAACTATGGCTACACCTTC
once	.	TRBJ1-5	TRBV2	CASSEGANSEDQPQHF	TGTGCCAGCAGTGAAGGGGCAAACTCGGAAGATCAGCCCCAGCATTTT
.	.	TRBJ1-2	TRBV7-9	CASSLNVDGYTF	TGTGCCAGCAGCTTGAACGTAGATGGCTACACCTTC
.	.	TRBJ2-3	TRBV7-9	CASSLGLVTSTDTQYF	TGTGCCAGCAGCTTAGGACTGGTAACAAGCACAGATACGCAGTATTTT
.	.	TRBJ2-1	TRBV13	CASSLAAVNYEQFF	TGTGCCAGCAGCTTAGCAGCAGTCAATTATGAGCAGTTCTTC
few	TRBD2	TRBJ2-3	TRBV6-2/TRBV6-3	CASSYPSRGEATDTQYF	TGTGCCAGCAGTTACCCCTCTCGGGGGGAGGCCACAGATACGCAGTATTTT
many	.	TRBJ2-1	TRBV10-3	CAILADSYNEQFF	TGTGCCATCCTCGCAGACTCCTACAATGAGCAGTTCTTC
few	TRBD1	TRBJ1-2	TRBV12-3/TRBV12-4	CASSLGGTGGDGYTF	TGTGCCAGCAGTTTAGGAGGAACAGGGGGCGATGGCTACACCTTC
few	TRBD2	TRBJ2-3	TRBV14	CASSQGTSSADTQYF	TGTGCCAGCAGCCAAGGGACTAGCTCGGCAGATACGCAGTATTTT
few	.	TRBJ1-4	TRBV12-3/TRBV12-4	CASSLGRREKLFF	TGTGCCAGCAGTTTAGGACGAAGGGAAAAACTGTTTTTT
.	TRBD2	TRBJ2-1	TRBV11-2	CASSSLRAGGTYNKQFF	TGTGCCAGCAGCTCGCTTCGGGCGGGGGGTACCTACAATAAGCAGTTCTTC
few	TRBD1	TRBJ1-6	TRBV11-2	CASSLRDSGISPLHF	TGTGCCAGCAGCTTAAGGGACAGTGGCATTTCACCCCTCCACTTT
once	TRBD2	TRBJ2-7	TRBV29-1	CSARIAGDPHYEQYF	TGCAGCGCCCGAATAGCGGGGGACCCCCACTACGAGCAGTACTTC
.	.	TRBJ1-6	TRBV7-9	CASSPSDGVYNSPLHF	TGTGCCAGCAGCCCATCTGATGGGGTGTATAATTCACCCCTCCACTTT
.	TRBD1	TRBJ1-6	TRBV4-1	CASSRTHLVDRALSPLHF	TGCGCCAGCAGCCGGACACACCTCGTGGACAGGGCTTTGTCACCCCTCCACTTT
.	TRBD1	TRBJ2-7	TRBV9	CASSVAGTGGYNEQYF	TGTGCCAGCAGCGTAGCTGGGACAGGGGGATACAATGAGCAGTACTTC
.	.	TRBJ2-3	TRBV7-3	CASSLDGGPPDTQYF	TGTGCCAGCAGCTTAGATGGGGGGCCGCCAGATACGCAGTATTTT
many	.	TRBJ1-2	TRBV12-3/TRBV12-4	CASSVGELYGYTF	TGTGCCAGCAGTGTAGGGGAGCTCTATGGCTACACCTTC
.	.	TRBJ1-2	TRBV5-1	CASRLDHAGGYTF	TGCGCCAGCAGGTTAGATCACGCCGGTGGCTACACCTTC
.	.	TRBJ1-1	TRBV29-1	CSVELGGNTEAFF	TGCAGCGTTGAATTAGGGGGGAACACTGAAGCTTTCTTT
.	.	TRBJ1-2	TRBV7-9	CASSSLSTNYGYTF	TGTGCCAGCAGCTCACTATCAACTAACTATGGCTACACCTTC
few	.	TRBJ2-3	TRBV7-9	CASSPERGGPDTQYF	TGTGCCAGCAGCCCCGAGAGGGGAGGTCCAGATACGCAGTATTTT
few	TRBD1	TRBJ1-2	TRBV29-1	CSVGMGTGLGYGYTF	TGCAGCGTTGGGATGGGGACAGGGCTCGGCTATGGCTACACCTTC
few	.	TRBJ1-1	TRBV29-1	CSVARVLFPEAFF	TGCAGCGTTGCTAGGGTATTGTTCCCTGAAGCTTTCTTT
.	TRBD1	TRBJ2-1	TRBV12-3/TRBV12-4	CASSLRQGRYEQFF	TGTGCCAGCAGTTTAAGACAGGGTCGATATGAGCAGTTCTTC
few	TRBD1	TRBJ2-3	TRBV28	CASSGDRGRLVADTQYF	TGTGCCAGCAGTGGGGACAGGGGGCGTCTGGTTGCAGATACGCAGTATTTT
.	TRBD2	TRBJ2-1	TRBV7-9	CASSLSSSSGAYNEQFF	TGTGCCAGCAGCTTGTCTTCCTCTAGCGGAGCTTACAATGAGCAGTTCTTC
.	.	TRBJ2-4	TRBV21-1	CASSKTGAGQQKNIQYF	TGTGCCAGCAGCAAAACAGGGGCGGGGCAACAAAAAAACATTCAGTACTTC
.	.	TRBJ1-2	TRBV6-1	CASSGGTSLPYGYTF	TGTGCCAGCAGTGGTGGGACTTCACTCCCCTATGGCTACACCTTC
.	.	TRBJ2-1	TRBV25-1	CASSESPWGGGARSEQFF	TGTGCCAGCAGTGAATCTCCCTGGGGAGGGGGGGCTAGGAGCGAGCAGTTCTTC
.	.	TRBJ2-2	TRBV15	CATSRDQSGTGELFF	TGTGCCACCAGCAGAGATCAATCGGGTACCGGGGAGCTGTTTTTT
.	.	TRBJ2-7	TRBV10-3	CAIGGVTYNEQYF	TGTGCCATCGGAGGGGTTACCTACAATGAGCAGTACTTC
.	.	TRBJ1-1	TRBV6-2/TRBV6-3	CASSYLRSLGEAFF	TGTGCCAGCAGTTATCTGCGGAGTCTGGGTGAAGCTTTCTTT
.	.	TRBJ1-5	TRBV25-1	CASSARDKIDQPQHF	TGTGCCAGCAGTGCCCGGGACAAGATAGATCAGCCCCAGCATTTT
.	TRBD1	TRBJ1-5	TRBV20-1	CSARDRTGTDQPQHF	TGCAGTGCTAGAGATAGGACAGGGACGGATCAGCCCCAGCATTTT
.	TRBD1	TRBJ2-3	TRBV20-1	CRVTGGSTDTQYF	TGCAGAGTGACAGGGGGAAGCACAGATACGCAGTATTTT
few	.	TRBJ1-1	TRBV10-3	CATSTWDKTNTEAFF	TGTGCCACCTCTACTTGGGACAAAACAAACACTGAAGCTTTCTTT
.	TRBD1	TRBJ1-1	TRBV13	CASSGNTGVNTEAFF	TGTGCCAGCAGCGGGAACACAGGGGTGAACACTGAAGCTTTCTTT
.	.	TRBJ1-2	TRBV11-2	CAGSSRGVYGYTF	TGTGCCGGCAGCTCCAGGGGCGTCTATGGCTACACCTTC
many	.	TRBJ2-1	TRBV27	CASSFRQGNEQFF	TGTGCCAGCAGTTTCAGGCAGGGCAATGAGCAGTTCTTC
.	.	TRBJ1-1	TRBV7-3	CASSVNTNTEAFF	TGTGCCAGCAGCGTAAACACGAACACTGAAGCTTTCTTT
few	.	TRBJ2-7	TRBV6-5	CASSYSSGSYEQYF	TGTGCCAGCAGTTACTCGTCTGGGTCGTACGAGCAGTACTTC
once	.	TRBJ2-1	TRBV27	CASRSEWKYNEQFF	TGTGCCAGCAGGAGCGAGTGGAAATACAATGAGCAGTTCTTC
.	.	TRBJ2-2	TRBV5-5	CASSFDGLNTGELFF	TGTGCCAGCAGCTTCGACGGCTTGAACACCGGGGAGCTGTTTTTT
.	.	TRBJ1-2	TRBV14	CAGSQDILGLAYGYTF	TGTGCCGGTAGCCAAGATATTCTGGGGTTGGCCTATGGCTACACCTTC
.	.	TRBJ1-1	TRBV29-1	CSVDGYYTEAFF	TGCAGCGTTGACGGATATTACACTGAAGCTTTCTTT
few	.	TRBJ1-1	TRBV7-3	CASSPEIDRPNTEAFF	TGTGCCAGCAGTCCTGAAATCGACAGGCCAAACACTGAAGCTTTCTTT